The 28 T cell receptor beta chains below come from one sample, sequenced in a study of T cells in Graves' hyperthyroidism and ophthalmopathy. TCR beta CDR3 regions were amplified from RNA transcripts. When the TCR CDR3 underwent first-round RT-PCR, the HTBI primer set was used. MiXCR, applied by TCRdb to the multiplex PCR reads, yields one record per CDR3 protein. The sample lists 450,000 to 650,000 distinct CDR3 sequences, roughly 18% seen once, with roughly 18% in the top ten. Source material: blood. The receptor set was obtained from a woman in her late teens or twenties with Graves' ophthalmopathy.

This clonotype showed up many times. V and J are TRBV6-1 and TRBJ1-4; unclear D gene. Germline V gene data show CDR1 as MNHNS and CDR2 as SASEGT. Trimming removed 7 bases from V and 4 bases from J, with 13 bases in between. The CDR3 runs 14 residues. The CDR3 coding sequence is TGTGCCAGCACGTCAAGGGCCGTTAATGAAAAACTGTTTTTT. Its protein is CASTSRAVNEKLFF.

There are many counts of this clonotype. CDR3 coding DNA: TGTGCCAGCAGTCTAGACAGGGTAGGTCAGCCCCAGCATTTT. Translated, it gives CASSLDRVGQPQHF. This rearrangement joins TRBV6-1 to TRBJ1-5, with 7 bases lining up with TRBD1. The J segment lost 6 bases and the V segment lost 5 bases, leaving 7 bases of the junction unmatched. CDR1 is MNHNS and CDR2 is SASEGT in the germline V gene. The CDR3 has 14 residues.

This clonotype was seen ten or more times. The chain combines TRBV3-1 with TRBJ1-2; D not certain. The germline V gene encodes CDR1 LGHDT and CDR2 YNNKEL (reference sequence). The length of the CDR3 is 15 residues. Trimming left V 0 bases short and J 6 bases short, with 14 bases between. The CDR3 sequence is CASSQELEGRHGYTF. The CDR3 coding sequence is TGTGCCAGCAGCCAAGAACTGGAGGGTCGACATGGCTACACCTTC.

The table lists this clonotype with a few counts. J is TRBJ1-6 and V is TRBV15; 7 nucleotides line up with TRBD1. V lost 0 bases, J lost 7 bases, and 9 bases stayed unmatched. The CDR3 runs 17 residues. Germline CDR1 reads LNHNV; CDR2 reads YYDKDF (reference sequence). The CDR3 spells CATSRDSPDRVNSPLHF. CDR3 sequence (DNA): TGTGCCACCAGCAGAGACTCTCCCGACAGGGTAAATTCACCCCTCCACTTT.

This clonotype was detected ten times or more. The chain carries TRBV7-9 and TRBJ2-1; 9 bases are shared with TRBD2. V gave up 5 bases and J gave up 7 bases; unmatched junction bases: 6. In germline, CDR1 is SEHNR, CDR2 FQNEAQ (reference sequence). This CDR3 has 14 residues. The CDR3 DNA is TGTGCCAGCAGCGCTGCGGGGGGGTTAAATGAGCAGTTCTTC. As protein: CASSAAGGLNEQFF.

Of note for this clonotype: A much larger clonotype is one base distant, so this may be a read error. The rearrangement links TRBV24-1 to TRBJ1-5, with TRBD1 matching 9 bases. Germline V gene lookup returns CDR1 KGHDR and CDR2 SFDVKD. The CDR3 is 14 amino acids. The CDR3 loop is CAASETGGSQPQHF. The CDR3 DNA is TGTGCCGCCAGTGAAACAGGGGGCAGTCAGCCCCAGCATTTT.

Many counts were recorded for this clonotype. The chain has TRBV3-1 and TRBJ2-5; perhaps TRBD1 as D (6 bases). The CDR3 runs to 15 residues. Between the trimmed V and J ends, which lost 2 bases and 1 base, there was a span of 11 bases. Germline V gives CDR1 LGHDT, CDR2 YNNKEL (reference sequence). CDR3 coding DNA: TGTGCCAGCAGCCAAAGTGGGGGCCCCCAAGAGACCCAGTACTTC. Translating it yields CASSQSGGPQETQYF.

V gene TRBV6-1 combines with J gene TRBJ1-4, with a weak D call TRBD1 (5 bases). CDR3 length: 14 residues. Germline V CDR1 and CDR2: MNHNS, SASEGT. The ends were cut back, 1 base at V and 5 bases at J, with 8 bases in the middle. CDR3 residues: CASSEGWGNEKLFF. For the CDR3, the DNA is TGTGCCAGCAGTGAAGGGTGGGGGAATGAAAAACTGTTTTTT.

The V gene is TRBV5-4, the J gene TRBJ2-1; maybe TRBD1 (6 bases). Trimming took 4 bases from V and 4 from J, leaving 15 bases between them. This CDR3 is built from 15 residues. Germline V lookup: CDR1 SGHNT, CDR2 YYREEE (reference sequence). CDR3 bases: TGTGCCAGCAGCGCCGACCAGGGGACGTACAATGAGCAGTTCTTC. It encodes CASSADQGTYNEQFF.

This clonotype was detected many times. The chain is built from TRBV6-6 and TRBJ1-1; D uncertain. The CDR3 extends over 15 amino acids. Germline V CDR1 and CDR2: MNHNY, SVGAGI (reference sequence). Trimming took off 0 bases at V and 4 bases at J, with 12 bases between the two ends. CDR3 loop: CASSYSRALGTEAFF. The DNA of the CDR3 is TGTGCCAGCAGTTACTCTAGGGCGCTGGGCACTGAAGCTTTCTTT.

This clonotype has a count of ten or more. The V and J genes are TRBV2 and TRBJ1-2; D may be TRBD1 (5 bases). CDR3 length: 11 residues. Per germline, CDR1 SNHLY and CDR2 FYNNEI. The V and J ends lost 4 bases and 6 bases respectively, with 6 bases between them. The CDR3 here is CASSGGDGYTF. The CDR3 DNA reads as TGTGCCAGCAGTGGGGGGGATGGCTACACCTTC.

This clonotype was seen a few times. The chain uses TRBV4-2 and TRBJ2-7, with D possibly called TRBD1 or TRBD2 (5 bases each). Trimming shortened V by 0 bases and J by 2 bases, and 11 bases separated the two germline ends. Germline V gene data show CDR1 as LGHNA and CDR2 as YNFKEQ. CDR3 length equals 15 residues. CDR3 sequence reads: CASSQELGPPYEQYF. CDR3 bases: TGTGCCAGCAGCCAAGAACTGGGACCCCCCTACGAGCAGTACTTC.

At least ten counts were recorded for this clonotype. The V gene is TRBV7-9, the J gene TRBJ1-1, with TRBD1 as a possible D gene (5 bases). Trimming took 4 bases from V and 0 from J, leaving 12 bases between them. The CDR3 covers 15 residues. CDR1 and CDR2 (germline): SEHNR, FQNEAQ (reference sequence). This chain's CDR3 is CASSSGRGMNTEAFF. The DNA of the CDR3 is TGTGCCAGCAGCTCAGGGAGGGGCATGAACACTGAAGCTTTCTTT. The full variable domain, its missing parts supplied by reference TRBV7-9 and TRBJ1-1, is DTGVSQNPRHKITKRGQNVTFRCDPISEHNRLYWYRQTLGQGPEFLTYFQNEAQLEKSRLLSDRFSAERPKGSFSTLEIQRTEQGDSAMYLCASSSGRGMNTEAFFGQGTRLTVV.

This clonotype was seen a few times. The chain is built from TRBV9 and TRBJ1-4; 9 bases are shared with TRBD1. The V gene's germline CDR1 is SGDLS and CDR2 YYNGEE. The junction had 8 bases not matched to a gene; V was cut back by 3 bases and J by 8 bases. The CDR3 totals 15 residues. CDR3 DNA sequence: TGTGCCAGCAGCGGACAAACAGGGGGCGCGGAAAAACTGTTTTTT. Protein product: CASSGQTGGAEKLFF.

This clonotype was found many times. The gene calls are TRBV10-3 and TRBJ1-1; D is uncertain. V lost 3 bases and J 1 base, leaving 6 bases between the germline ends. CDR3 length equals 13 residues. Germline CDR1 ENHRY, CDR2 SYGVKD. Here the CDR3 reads CAISEVRNTEAFF. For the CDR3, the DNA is TGTGCCATCAGTGAAGTACGGAACACTGAAGCTTTCTTT.

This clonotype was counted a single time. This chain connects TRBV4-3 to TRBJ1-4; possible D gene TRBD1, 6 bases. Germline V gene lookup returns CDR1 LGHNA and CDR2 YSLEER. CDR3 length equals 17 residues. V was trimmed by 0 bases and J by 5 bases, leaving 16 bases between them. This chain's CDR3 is CASSQDGAGAKNEKLFF. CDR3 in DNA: TGCGCCAGCAGCCAAGATGGAGCAGGGGCCAAAAATGAAAAACTGTTTTTT.

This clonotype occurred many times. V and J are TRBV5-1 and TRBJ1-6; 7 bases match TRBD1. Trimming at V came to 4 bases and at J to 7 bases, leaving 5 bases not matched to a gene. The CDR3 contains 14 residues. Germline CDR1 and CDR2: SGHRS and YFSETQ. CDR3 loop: CASSEGQENSPLHF. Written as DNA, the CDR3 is TGCGCCAGCAGCGAAGGACAGGAGAATTCACCCCTCCACTTT.

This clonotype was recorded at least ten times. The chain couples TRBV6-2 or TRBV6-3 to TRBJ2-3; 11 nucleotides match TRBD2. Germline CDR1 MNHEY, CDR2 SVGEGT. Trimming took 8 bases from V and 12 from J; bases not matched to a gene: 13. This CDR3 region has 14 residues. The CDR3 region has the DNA TGTGCCAGCCGTGGGGGACTAGCGGTAATCGGCCAGTATTTT. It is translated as CASRGGLAVIGQYF.

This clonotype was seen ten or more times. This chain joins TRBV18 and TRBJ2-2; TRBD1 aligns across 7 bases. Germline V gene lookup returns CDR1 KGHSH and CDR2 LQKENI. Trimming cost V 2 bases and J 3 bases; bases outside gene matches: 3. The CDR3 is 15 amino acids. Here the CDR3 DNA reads TGTGCCAGCTCACCAGGGACAGACTACACCGGGGAGCTGTTTTTT. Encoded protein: CASSPGTDYTGELFF.

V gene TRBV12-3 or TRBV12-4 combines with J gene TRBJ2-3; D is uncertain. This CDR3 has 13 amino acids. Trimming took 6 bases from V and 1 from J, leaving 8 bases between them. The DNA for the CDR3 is TGTGCCAGCAGCGGACGGGGCACAGATACGCAGTATTTT. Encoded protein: CASSGRGTDTQYF.

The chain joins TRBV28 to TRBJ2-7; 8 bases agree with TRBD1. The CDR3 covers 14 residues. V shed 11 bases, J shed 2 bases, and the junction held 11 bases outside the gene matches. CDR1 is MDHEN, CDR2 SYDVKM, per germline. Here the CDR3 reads CASREGTGPYEQYF. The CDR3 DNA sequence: TGTGCCTCAAGGGAAGGGACAGGACCCTACGAGCAGTACTTC.

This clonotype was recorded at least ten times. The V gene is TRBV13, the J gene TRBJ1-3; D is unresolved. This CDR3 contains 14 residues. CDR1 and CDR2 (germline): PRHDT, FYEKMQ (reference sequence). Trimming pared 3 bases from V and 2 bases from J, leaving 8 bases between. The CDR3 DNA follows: TGTGCCAGCAGCTTTCCCGGGACTGGAAACACCATATATTTT. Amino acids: CASSFPGTGNTIYF.

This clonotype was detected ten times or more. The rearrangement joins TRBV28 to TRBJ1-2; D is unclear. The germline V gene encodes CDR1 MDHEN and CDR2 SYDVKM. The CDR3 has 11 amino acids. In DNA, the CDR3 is TGTACCGCTAATACGGAGTATGGCTACACCTTC. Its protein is CTANTEYGYTF.

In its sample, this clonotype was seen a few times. The CDR3 region is CASSPYRGADTQYF. As DNA, the CDR3 is TGTGCCAGCTCACCGTATAGGGGGGCAGATACGCAGTATTTT. The J gene is TRBJ2-3, the V gene TRBV18; D may be TRBD1 or TRBD2 (6 bases each). This CDR3 comprises 14 residues. Trimming removed 3 bases from V and 4 bases from J, with 11 bases in between. Germline CDR1 KGHSH, CDR2 LQKENI.

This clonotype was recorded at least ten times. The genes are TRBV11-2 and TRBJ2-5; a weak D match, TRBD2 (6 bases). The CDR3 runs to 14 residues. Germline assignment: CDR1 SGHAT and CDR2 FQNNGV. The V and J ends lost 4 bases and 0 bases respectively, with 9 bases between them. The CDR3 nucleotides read TGTGCCAGCAGCTACCGGGGGAACCAAGAGACCCAGTACTTC. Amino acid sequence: CASSYRGNQETQYF.

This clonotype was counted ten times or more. CDR3 in amino acids: CASSLAALQETQYF. CDR3 DNA sequence: TGTGCCAGCAGCTTAGCGGCTCTCCAAGAGACCCAGTACTTC. The rearrangement uses TRBV7-8 and TRBJ2-5; the D is unclear. This CDR3 has 14 amino acids. The germline V and J ends were trimmed by 0 bases and 1 base, with 6 bases remaining between them. The germline V gene encodes CDR1 SGHVS and CDR2 FQNEAQ.

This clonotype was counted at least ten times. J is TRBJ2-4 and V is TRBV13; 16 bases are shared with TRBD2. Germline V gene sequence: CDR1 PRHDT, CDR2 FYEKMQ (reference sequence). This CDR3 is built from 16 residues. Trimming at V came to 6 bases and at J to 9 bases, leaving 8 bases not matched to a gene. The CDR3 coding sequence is TGTGCCAGCAGTAAGGGACTAGCGGGAGGGCCGAGCATTCAGTACTTC. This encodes CASSKGLAGGPSIQYF. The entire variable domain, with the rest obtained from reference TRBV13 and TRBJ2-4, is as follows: AAGVIQSPRHLIKEKRETATLKCYPIPRHDTVYWYQQGPGQDPQFLISFYEKMQSDKGSIPDRFSAQQFSDYHSELNMSSLELGDSALYFCASSKGLAGGPSIQYFGAGTRLSVL.

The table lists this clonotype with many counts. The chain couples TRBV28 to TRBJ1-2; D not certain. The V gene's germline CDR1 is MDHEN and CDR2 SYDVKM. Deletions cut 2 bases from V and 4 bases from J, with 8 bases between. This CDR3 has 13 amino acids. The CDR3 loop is CASSLSHGYGYTF. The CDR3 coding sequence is TGTGCCAGCAGTTTAAGCCACGGCTATGGCTACACCTTC.